Listed below are T cell receptor beta chains from one sample, sequenced in a study of blood T cell repertoires in COVID-19. TCRdb keeps only in-frame clones here, not all; method: immunoSEQ multiplex PCR. The profile shows around 500,000 clones, roughly 88% of them singletons. Sequences were obtained from peripheral blood. The receptors originated from a human donor in a cohort sampled during active COVID-19. Each CDR3 is given with its conserved first and last residue. D genes are given only for firm matches. Where a row states a size, it is once, few, many or the class of an expanded clone; other rows omit it.

TRBJ2-1,TRBV27,-,-,CASSPPESSYNEQFF,TGTGCCAGCAGTCCCCCGGAGAGCTCCTACAATGAGCAGTTCTTC
TRBJ2-3,TRBV7-6,TRBD2,-,CASSRDLAGGPDTQYF,TGTGCCAGCAGCCGTGACCTAGCGGGAGGACCAGATACGCAGTATTTT
TRBJ2-7,TRBV10-2,TRBD2,-,CASSERARGDGTYEQYF,TGCGCCAGCAGTGAAAGGGCTCGGGGGGACGGAACCTACGAGCAGTACTTC
TRBJ1-3,TRBV5-6,TRBD1,few,CASSLVPGGDGNTIYF,TGTGCCAGCAGCTTGGTCCCAGGGGGCGATGGAAACACCATATATTTT
TRBJ2-3,TRBV27,TRBD2,-,CASSPSTVASGRADTQYF,TGTGCCAGCAGTCCATCGACAGTGGCTAGCGGGAGGGCAGATACGCAGTATTTT
TRBJ2-2,TRBV6-5,-,-,CASSMGLNTGELFF,TGTGCCAGCAGTATGGGACTCAACACCGGGGAGCTGTTTTTT
TRBJ1-1,TRBV2,TRBD1,once,CASTRQGSHTEAFF,TGTGCCAGCACGAGACAGGGTTCGCACACTGAAGCTTTCTTT
TRBJ1-1,TRBV15,-,-,CATSRGGGKGNTEAFF,TGTGCCACCAGCAGAGGGGGGGGGAAAGGGAACACTGAAGCTTTCTTT
TRBJ1-5,TRBV19,-,-,CASTVYSNQPQHF,TGTGCCAGTACAGTTTATAGCAATCAGCCCCAGCATTTT
TRBJ1-3,TRBV7-2,-,-,CASSLIGRGTSGNTIYF,TGTGCCAGCAGCTTAATCGGCCGGGGAACATCTGGAAACACCATATATTTT
TRBJ1-1,TRBV10-2,-,once,CASSGAMNTEAFF,TGCGCCAGCAGTGGAGCCATGAACACTGAAGCTTTCTTT
TRBJ1-1,TRBV6-6,-,many,CASSYWQGGTEAFF,TGTGCCAGCAGTTACTGGCAGGGAGGCACTGAAGCTTTCTTT
TRBJ2-5,TRBV20-1,-,-,CSASGEETQYF,TGCAGTGCTAGCGGAGAAGAGACCCAGTACTTC
TRBJ2-2,TRBV3-1/TRBV3-2,-,-,CASSQGATGELFF,TGTGCCAGCAGCCAAGGAGCCACCGGGGAGCTGTTTTTT
TRBJ1-2,TRBV3-1/TRBV3-2,-,-,CASSQAGRYYGYTF,TGTGCCAGCAGCCAAGCTGGCCGTTACTATGGCTACACCTTC
TRBJ2-7,TRBV6-4,TRBD1,-,CAIGGGTGSYEQYF,TGTGCCATCGGGGGAGGGACAGGGTCCTACGAGCAGTACTTC
TRBJ1-2,TRBV19,TRBD1,-,CASSIDRGGGYTF,TGTGCCAGTAGTATCGACAGGGGCGGTGGCTACACCTTC
TRBJ1-5,TRBV18,TRBD1,-,CASSRSGTGERAQHF,TGTGCCAGCTCACGATCCGGGACAGGGGAACGGGCCCAGCATTTT
TRBJ2-7,TRBV7-2,-,-,CASSLGTGPLEQYF,TGTGCCAGCAGCTTAGGTACAGGGCCCCTCGAGCAGTACTTC
TRBJ2-1,TRBV27,TRBD2,-,CASSFRQAGSYNEQFF,TGTGCCAGCAGTTTCCGGCAAGCGGGATCCTACAATGAGCAGTTCTTC
TRBJ2-7,TRBV7-9,TRBD1,-,CASSSPAGTGGEQYF,TGTGCCAGCAGCTCACCTGCCGGGACAGGGGGCGAGCAGTACTTC
TRBJ1-5,TRBV7-9,-,once,CASSFAGDGNQPQHF,TGTGCCAGCAGCTTCGCGGGAGACGGCAATCAGCCCCAGCATTTT
TRBJ2-1,TRBV28,-,-,CASLAVDSFNEQFF,TGTGCCAGTCTCGCAGTAGACTCCTTCAATGAGCAGTTCTTC
TRBJ1-1,TRBV5-1,-,-,CASSLGGGTEAFF,TGCGCCAGCAGTTTGGGAGGTGGGACTGAAGCTTTCTTT
TRBJ1-2,TRBV27,TRBD1,-,CASRGQGAVSYGYTF,TGTGCCAGCAGGGGACAGGGGGCCGTATCCTATGGCTACACCTTC
TRBJ2-2,TRBV24-1,-,few,CATSVGGTGELFF,TGTGCCACCAGTGTCGGTGGCACCGGGGAGCTGTTTTTT
TRBJ2-7,TRBV4-3,TRBD1,-,CASSHRTGGYEQYF,TGCGCCAGCAGCCACCGGACAGGGGGCTACGAGCAGTACTTC
TRBJ1-4,TRBV9,TRBD1,-,CASSVAGQGATNEKLFF,TGTGCCAGCAGCGTAGCTGGACAGGGGGCAACTAATGAAAAACTGTTTTTT
TRBJ2-5,TRBV5-4,-,-,CASSPGRMQETQYF,TGTGCCAGCAGCCCCGGGAGAATGCAAGAGACCCAGTACTTC
TRBJ2-7,TRBV7-2,TRBD2,-,CASTQRWTPSGRGEQYF,TGTGCCAGCACACAGAGGTGGACGCCTAGCGGGAGGGGCGAGCAGTACTTC
TRBJ1-5,TRBV6-5,TRBD1,-,CASRGQGVGPQHF,TGTGCCAGCAGAGGACAGGGCGTAGGGCCCCAGCATTTT
TRBJ2-5,TRBV6-2/TRBV6-3,TRBD1,-,CASSYLRQGETQYF,TGTGCCAGCAGTTACCTCCGACAGGGGGAGACCCAGTACTTC
TRBJ2-1,TRBV4-1,TRBD1,-,CASSQKLQGAVSEQFF,TGCGCCAGCAGCCAAAAACTCCAGGGGGCTGTCAGTGAGCAGTTCTTC
TRBJ2-5,TRBV7-2,TRBD2,-,CASSLGGGTFKTQYF,TGTGCCAGCAGCTTAGGGGGGGGGACGTTTAAGACCCAGTACTTC
TRBJ2-1,TRBV2,-,once,CASSSRVSLYNEQFF,TGTGCCAGCAGTTCGAGGGTATCTCTCTACAATGAGCAGTTCTTC
TRBJ1-5,TRBV10-3,-,-,CASREGSNQPQHF,TGTGCTTCCAGGGAGGGAAGCAATCAGCCCCAGCATTTT
TRBJ1-1,TRBV4-1,-,-,CASSQARQGYKSDTEAFF,TGCGCCAGCAGCCAAGCTCGGCAGGGGTACAAATCCGACACTGAAGCTTTCTTT
TRBJ2-1,TRBV3-1/TRBV3-2,TRBD2,few,CASSQAGLADYNEQFF,TGTGCCAGCAGCCAAGCAGGACTAGCGGACTACAATGAGCAGTTCTTC
TRBJ2-1,TRBV4-3,TRBD2,-,CASSARRTSGSRSYNEQFF,TGCGCCAGCAGCGCACGTAGGACTAGCGGGAGTCGGTCCTACAATGAGCAGTTCTTC
TRBJ1-1,TRBV5-5,-,-,CASSPTSTEAFF,TGTGCCAGCAGCCCAACAAGCACTGAAGCTTTCTTT